The clone carrying this T cell receptor beta chain was detected once. Its antigen is not identified. This sample is part of a study of lymphopenia after photon versus proton radiotherapy. Study conclusions and caveats: Relative stability marked proton patients; photon patients lost diversity and naive cells. A bigger post-nadir fall in TCR diversity correlated inversely with survival time in deceased patients. Survival link was tested only in deceased patients; proton benefit remains a possibility. After lymphocyte nadir, photon-treated repertoires showed oligoclonal expansion, especially CD8+ Temra.

Germline V CDR1 and CDR2: LGHNA, YNFKEQ. CDR3 length: 16 amino acids. Trimming removed 1 base from V and 5 bases from J, with 17 bases in between. Profiled with immunoSEQ multiplex PCR; TCRdb holds only in-frame clones, not every one. The sample contains some 55,000 clones, around 88% of which appear only once. The chain carries TRBV4-2 and TRBJ1-1; D gene uncertain. The source of this sequence is a man aged 50 or older with gastric cancer. This material consisted of peripheral blood, taken from a patient treated with photon-based radiotherapy. This chain's CDR3 is CASSQALDSRGTEAFF. In DNA, the CDR3 is TGTGCCAGCAGCCAAGCCCTGGACTCACGGGGAACTGAAGCTTTCTTT.